This is a list of T cell receptor beta chains from one sample in a study of blood T cells in healthy people across ages. TCRdb itself ran the 5' RACE reads through MiXCR, one entry per CDR3 protein. This table has about 1.5 million distinct CDR3 sequences, 35% to 45% appearing once. Sequenced: blood. The receptors shown here come from a woman under 30 in good health. CDR3s include the opening cysteine and the closing phenylalanine or tryptophan. The D gene is left open where the match is weak. Clone size is given for some rows only: seen once, a few or many times, or a class if the clone is expanded.

J: TRBJ1-5
D: .
size: few
V: TRBV20-1
DNA: TGCAGTGCTATGACAGATAGCAATCAGCCCCAGCATTTT
CDR3: CSAMTDSNQPQHF

J: TRBJ1-5
D: .
size: few
V: TRBV20-1
DNA: TGCAGTGCTAGAAAACCAGGGAGCAATCAGCCCCAGCATTTT
CDR3: CSARKPGSNQPQHF

J: TRBJ2-5
D: TRBD1
size: .
V: TRBV7-6
DNA: TGTGCCAGCAGCCTGACAGGGATATTAGAGACCCAGTACTTC
CDR3: CASSLTGILETQYF

J: TRBJ2-7
D: .
size: .
V: TRBV6-2/TRBV6-3
DNA: TGTGCCACCGATGGGAGGTTAGCGATCTCCTACGAGCAGTACTTC
CDR3: CATDGRLAISYEQYF

J: TRBJ2-7
D: .
size: .
V: TRBV5-5
DNA: TGTGCCAGCAACCCTGGGTTCAGAGATTACGAGCAGTACTTC
CDR3: CASNPGFRDYEQYF

J: TRBJ1-4
D: TRBD1
size: .
V: TRBV6-5
DNA: TGTGCCAGCAGTTACGGGGGACAGACCGAAAAACTGTTTTTT
CDR3: CASSYGGQTEKLFF

J: TRBJ2-1
D: TRBD2
size: .
V: TRBV3-1
DNA: TGTGCCAGCAGCCAGACCGCCGGGACTAGGGGGTTCTTC
CDR3: CASSQTAGTRGFF

J: TRBJ2-1
D: .
size: few
V: TRBV2
DNA: TGTGCCAGCAGAGGCGGGATCAATGAGCAGTTCTTC
CDR3: CASRGGINEQFF

J: TRBJ2-5
D: .
size: few
V: TRBV4-1
DNA: TGCGCCAGCAGCCAAGGATGGACGGGACTGATGGGAAAGACCCAGTACTTC
CDR3: CASSQGWTGLMGKTQYF

J: TRBJ2-3
D: TRBD1
size: few
V: TRBV13
DNA: TGTGCCAGCAGCTTAGCACGTTCAGGGGGAGATACGCAGTATTTT
CDR3: CASSLARSGGDTQYF

J: TRBJ2-3
D: .
size: .
V: TRBV9
DNA: TGTGCCAGCAGCGTATCGCCAGGAGATACGCAGTATTTT
CDR3: CASSVSPGDTQYF

J: TRBJ2-4
D: TRBD2
size: .
V: TRBV5-1
DNA: TGCGCCAGCAGCTTGGGGTTAGCGGGGGATACCTTAGCCAAAAACATTCAGTACTTC
CDR3: CASSLGLAGDTLAKNIQYF

J: TRBJ1-1
D: .
size: .
V: TRBV10-3
DNA: TGTGCCATCGGTGAGTCTACCAGGGAAGCTTTCTTT
CDR3: CAIGESTREAFF

J: TRBJ2-3
D: .
size: .
V: TRBV5-1
DNA: TGCGCCAGCAGCCCATTACAGGATAGCAGCACAGATACGCAGTATTTT
CDR3: CASSPLQDSSTDTQYF

J: TRBJ2-3
D: .
size: few
V: TRBV20-1
DNA: TGCAGTGCTAGAGATCAACTGGGACTAGATACGCAGTATTTT
CDR3: CSARDQLGLDTQYF

J: TRBJ2-7
D: .
size: few
V: TRBV7-9
DNA: TGTGCCAGCAGCTTAGCTAGCGGCAGGGAGGTGCAGTACTTC
CDR3: CASSLASGREVQYF

J: TRBJ2-7
D: TRBD2
size: .
V: TRBV9
DNA: TGTGCCAGCGGCGTGGCTAGCGGGAGTACTTTCCACGAGCAGTACTTC
CDR3: CASGVASGSTFHEQYF

J: TRBJ2-7
D: TRBD1
size: many
V: TRBV4-1
DNA: TGCGCCAGCAGCCAAGCGACAGGGAGCCCCTACGAGCAGTACTTC
CDR3: CASSQATGSPYEQYF

J: TRBJ2-1
D: .
size: few
V: TRBV7-9
DNA: TGTGCCAGCAGCTGGGTCCGGGAGTACAATGAGCAGTTCTTC
CDR3: CASSWVREYNEQFF

J: TRBJ2-1
D: TRBD2
size: .
V: TRBV4-2
DNA: TGTGCCAGCAGCCAAGATATTCGAGCGGGAGCCTACAATGAGCAGTTCTTC
CDR3: CASSQDIRAGAYNEQFF

J: TRBJ2-3
D: .
size: .
V: TRBV13
DNA: TGTGCCAGCGGCTCCACGAGGGTGGGAACAGATACGCAGTATTTT
CDR3: CASGSTRVGTDTQYF

J: TRBJ1-3
D: .
size: .
V: TRBV2
DNA: TGTGCCAGCAAACTAGATGGAAACACCATATATTTT
CDR3: CASKLDGNTIYF

J: TRBJ2-7
D: TRBD2
size: few
V: TRBV20-1
DNA: TGCAGTGGGGGAGCGGGAGGGCCCTACGAGCAGTACTTC
CDR3: CSGGAGGPYEQYF

J: TRBJ1-4
D: .
size: .
V: TRBV6-1
DNA: TGTGCCAGTGGAGGGTCGGCTTTTAGGGGGAACGTCGGTGAAAAACTGTTTTTT
CDR3: CASGGSAFRGNVGEKLFF

J: TRBJ1-2
D: .
size: once
V: TRBV3-1
DNA: TGTGCCAGCAGCCCACGGAAGGGAGCGTTGGTCGATGGCTACACCTTC
CDR3: CASSPRKGALVDGYTF

J: TRBJ2-1
D: TRBD2
size: .
V: TRBV6-5
DNA: TGTGCCAGCAGTTACTCTAGCGGGCCGAATGAGCAGTTCTTC
CDR3: CASSYSSGPNEQFF

J: TRBJ1-2
D: .
size: .
V: TRBV27
DNA: TGTGCCAGCAGGCCTTTATCCCCCGCTAACTATGGCTACACCTTC
CDR3: CASRPLSPANYGYTF

J: TRBJ2-7
D: .
size: many
V: TRBV20-1
DNA: TGCAGTGCTAGCGGCGGGACGGTTCAACGGCAGTACTTC
CDR3: CSASGGTVQRQYF

J: TRBJ1-2
D: .
size: few
V: TRBV9
DNA: TGTGCCAGCAGCGGGCCTGGAACGAGGTCCAAATATGGCTACACCTTC
CDR3: CASSGPGTRSKYGYTF

J: TRBJ1-2
D: .
size: .
V: TRBV4-1
DNA: TGCGCCAGCAGCCAAGATCCCACTAACTATGGCTACACCTTC
CDR3: CASSQDPTNYGYTF

J: TRBJ2-2
D: TRBD2
size: .
V: TRBV29-1
DNA: TGCAGCGTTCAAACTAGCGGGGGCGACACCGGGGAGCTGTTTTTT
CDR3: CSVQTSGGDTGELFF

J: TRBJ2-3
D: TRBD2
size: .
V: TRBV5-4
DNA: TGTGCCAGCAGCCGGTCGGTCCTAGCGGGAGGGGTAGGCGCAGATACGCAGTATTTT
CDR3: CASSRSVLAGGVGADTQYF

J: TRBJ1-5
D: .
size: .
V: TRBV20-1
DNA: TGCAGTGTCACTTCTCAGCGGGCCTCTAGCAATCAGCCCCAGCATTTT
CDR3: CSVTSQRASSNQPQHF

J: TRBJ2-7
D: TRBD1
size: .
V: TRBV4-1
DNA: TGCGCCAGCACTATGACCGGGACAGGGGAAGACGAGCAGTACTTC
CDR3: CASTMTGTGEDEQYF

J: TRBJ2-7
D: TRBD2
size: .
V: TRBV29-1
DNA: TGCAGCGTTGAGGGGGGACTTCTAGCGGGAGAGTACAATGAGCAGTACTTC
CDR3: CSVEGGLLAGEYNEQYF

J: TRBJ2-7
D: .
size: few
V: TRBV12-3/TRBV12-4
DNA: TGTGCCAGCAGTCCAGTTTCCTACAATGAGCAGTACTTC
CDR3: CASSPVSYNEQYF

J: TRBJ1-1
D: .
size: .
V: TRBV5-1
DNA: TGCGCCAGCAGCTTGGGCGGACATAGGAACACTGAAGCTTTCTTT
CDR3: CASSLGGHRNTEAFF

J: TRBJ2-3
D: .
size: .
V: TRBV15
DNA: TGTGCCACCAGCAGTCGCCTAGAGACAGATACGCAGTATTTT
CDR3: CATSSRLETDTQYF

J: TRBJ1-1
D: TRBD1
size: .
V: TRBV5-1
DNA: TGCGCCAGCAGCTTGTCCGGGACAGTGATAGATGAAGCTTTCTTT
CDR3: CASSLSGTVIDEAFF

J: TRBJ2-1
D: .
size: once
V: TRBV3-1
DNA: TGTGCCAACAGCCAAGTGGTCCAGGCCAGCTCCTACAATGAGCAGTTCTTC
CDR3: CANSQVVQASSYNEQFF

J: TRBJ1-2
D: TRBD1
size: few
V: TRBV6-1
DNA: TGTGCCAGCAGTGAAGCGGAGGCAGGGGGCAACTATGGCTACACCTTC
CDR3: CASSEAEAGGNYGYTF

J: TRBJ2-3
D: .
size: .
V: TRBV27
DNA: TGTGCCAGCAGACTGGGCGGGGGCGCAGATACGCAGTATTTT
CDR3: CASRLGGGADTQYF

J: TRBJ2-3
D: TRBD2
size: .
V: TRBV20-1
DNA: TGCAGTGCTAGAGATGGGGGACTAGCGGGGGGCCTGGTCGATACAGATACGCAGTATTTT
CDR3: CSARDGGLAGGLVDTDTQYF

J: TRBJ2-2
D: TRBD1
size: .
V: TRBV5-1
DNA: TGCGCCAGCAGCAAGAGGACAGGGTCGGTCACCGGGGAGCTGTTTTTT
CDR3: CASSKRTGSVTGELFF

J: TRBJ2-5
D: .
size: many
V: TRBV3-1
DNA: TGTGCCAGCAGCCAAAGGGAGACCCAGTACTTC
CDR3: CASSQRETQYF

J: TRBJ2-2
D: .
size: .
V: TRBV5-1
DNA: TGCGCCAGCAGCTTGATTGTGGGGGCGAACACCGGGGAGCTGTTTTTT
CDR3: CASSLIVGANTGELFF

J: TRBJ2-6
D: .
size: many
V: TRBV7-8
DNA: TGTGCCAGCAGCTTAGCGTTCTCTGGGGCCAACGTCCTGACTTTC
CDR3: CASSLAFSGANVLTF

J: TRBJ2-5
D: .
size: .
V: TRBV30
DNA: TGTGCCTGGAGTGTGGGCGCAGAGACCCAGTACTTC
CDR3: CAWSVGAETQYF

J: TRBJ1-2
D: .
size: .
V: TRBV7-9
DNA: TGTGCCAGCAGTGGTACGGCCTCTCAGGGGTATGGCTACACCTTC
CDR3: CASSGTASQGYGYTF

J: TRBJ2-1
D: TRBD2
size: .
V: TRBV5-1
DNA: TGCGCCAGCAGCTTAAAGGTCGCCGGGGGGGGGCGACTCCATGAGCAGTTCTTC
CDR3: CASSLKVAGGGRLHEQFF

J: TRBJ2-1
D: TRBD2
size: .
V: TRBV20-1
DNA: TGCAGTGCCGTTCCCGGGACTAGCGTTTTACTTGAGCAGTTCTTC
CDR3: CSAVPGTSVLLEQFF

J: TRBJ1-6
D: .
size: few
V: TRBV20-1
DNA: TGCAGTGCGCCGACCGGGAGTGGGAATTCACCCCTCCACTTT
CDR3: CSAPTGSGNSPLHF

J: TRBJ1-1
D: TRBD1
size: .
V: TRBV20-1
DNA: TGCAGTGCTACCGGGACAGGGTATGAAGCTTTCTTT
CDR3: CSATGTGYEAFF

J: TRBJ2-2
D: .
size: few
V: TRBV12-3/TRBV12-4
DNA: TGTGCCAGCAGTTTAGCGGTGGGCACGAACACCGGGGAGCTGTTTTTT
CDR3: CASSLAVGTNTGELFF